What follows describes a single TCR beta chain. Data came from immunoSEQ multiplex PCR; TCRdb stores just in-frame clones and leaves some out. The data contain around 240,000 clones, roughly four fifths of them seen just once; the ten biggest clones take up under 2%. This entry comes from a study of blood T cell repertoires in COVID-19. V lost 5 bases, J lost 9 bases, and 10 bases lay in between. The CDR3 extends over 11 amino acids. This receptor was obtained from a woman aged 80 or over with acute or convalescent COVID-19. The sequenced sample was peripheral blood. This chain links TRBV12-3 or TRBV12-4 with TRBJ1-1; possible D gene TRBD1, 5 bases. The chain's CDR3 is CASSMTEKAFF. The CDR3 DNA reads as TGTGCCAGCAGTATGACAGAAAAAGCTTTCTTT.